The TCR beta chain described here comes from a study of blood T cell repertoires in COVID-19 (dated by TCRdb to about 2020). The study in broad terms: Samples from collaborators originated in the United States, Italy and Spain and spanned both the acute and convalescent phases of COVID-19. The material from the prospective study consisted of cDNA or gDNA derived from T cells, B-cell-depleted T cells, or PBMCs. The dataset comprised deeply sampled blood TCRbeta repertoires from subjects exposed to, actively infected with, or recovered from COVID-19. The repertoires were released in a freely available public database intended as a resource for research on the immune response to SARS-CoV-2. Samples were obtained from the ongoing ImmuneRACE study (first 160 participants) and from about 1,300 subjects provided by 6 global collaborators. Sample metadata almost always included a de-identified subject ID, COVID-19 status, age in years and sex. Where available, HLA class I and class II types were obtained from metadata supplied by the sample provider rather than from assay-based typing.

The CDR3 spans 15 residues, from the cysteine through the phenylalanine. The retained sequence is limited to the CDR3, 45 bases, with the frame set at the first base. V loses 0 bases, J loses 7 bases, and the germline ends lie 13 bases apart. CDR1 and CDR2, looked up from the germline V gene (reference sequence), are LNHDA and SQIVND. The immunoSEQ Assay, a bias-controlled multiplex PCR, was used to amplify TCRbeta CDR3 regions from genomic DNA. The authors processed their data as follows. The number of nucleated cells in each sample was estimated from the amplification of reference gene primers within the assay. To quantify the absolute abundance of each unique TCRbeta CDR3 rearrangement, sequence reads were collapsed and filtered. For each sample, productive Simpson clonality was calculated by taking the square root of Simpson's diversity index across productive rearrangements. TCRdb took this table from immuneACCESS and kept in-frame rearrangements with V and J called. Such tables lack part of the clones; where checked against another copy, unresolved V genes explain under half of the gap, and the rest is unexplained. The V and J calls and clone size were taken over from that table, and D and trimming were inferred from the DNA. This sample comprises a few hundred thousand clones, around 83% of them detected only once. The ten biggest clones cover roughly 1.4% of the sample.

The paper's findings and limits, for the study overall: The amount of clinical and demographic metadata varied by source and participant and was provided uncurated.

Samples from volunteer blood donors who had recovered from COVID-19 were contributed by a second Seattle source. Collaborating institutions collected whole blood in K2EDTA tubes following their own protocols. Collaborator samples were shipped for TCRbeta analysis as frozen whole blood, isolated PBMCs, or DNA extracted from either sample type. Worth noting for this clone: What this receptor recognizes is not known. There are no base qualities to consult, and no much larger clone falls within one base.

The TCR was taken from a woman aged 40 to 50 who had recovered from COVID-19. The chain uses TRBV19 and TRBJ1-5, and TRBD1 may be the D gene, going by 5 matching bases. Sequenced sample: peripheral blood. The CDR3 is CASSIDSGFRQPQHF. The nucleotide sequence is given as TGTGCCAGTAGTATAGATTCAGGGTTTCGACAGCCCCAGCATTTT. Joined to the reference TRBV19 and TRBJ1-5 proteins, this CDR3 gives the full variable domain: DGGITQSPKYLFRKEGQNVTLSCEQNLNHDAMYWYRQDPGQGLRLIYYSQIVNDFQKGDIAEGYSVSREKKESFPLTVTSAQKNPTAFYLCASSIDSGFRQPQHFGDGTRLSIL.